The 20 T cell receptor beta chains below come from one sample, sequenced in a study of radiotherapy plus CTLA-4 blockade in lung cancer. Using immunoSEQ multiplex PCR, the repertoire was profiled, and TCRdb retains in-frame clones only, with some absent. The sample consists of about 24,000 clones, about 76% of them appearing once. The sample was peripheral blood, taken from a patient treated with radiotherapy plus ipilimumab. The receptors were sampled from a human donor with non-small cell lung cancer whose response to radiotherapy plus ipilimumab could not be evaluated.

The genes are TRBV19 and TRBJ2-2; 10 nucleotides line up with TRBD2. V lost 6 bases and J lost 4; bases outside the gene matches: 5. The CDR3 has 15 amino acids. Germline V gives CDR1 LNHDA, CDR2 SQIVND (reference sequence). As DNA, the CDR3 is TGTGCCAGTAGGGTAGCGGGAGGAGCCACCGGGGAGCTGTTTTTT. This gives the protein CASRVAGGATGELFF. Full variable domain (remainder filled in from reference TRBV19 and TRBJ2-2): DGGITQSPKYLFRKEGQNVTLSCEQNLNHDAMYWYRQDPGQGLRLIYYSQIVNDFQKGDIAEGYSVSREKKESFPLTVTSAQKNPTAFYLCASRVAGGATGELFFGEGSRLTVL.

The chain employs TRBV14 and TRBJ2-1; D may be TRBD1 (6 bases). The germline CDR1 and CDR2 sequences are SGHDN and FVKESK. This CDR3 spans 13 amino acids. The ends were cut back, 4 bases at V and 7 bases at J, with 11 bases in the middle. CDR3 protein: CASSRFQGNEQFF. In DNA form, the CDR3 reads TGTGCCAGCAGCCGCTTTCAGGGGAATGAGCAGTTCTTC.

The chain carries TRBV29-1 and TRBJ1-1; possibly TRBD1 for D (5 bases). This CDR3 is 12 amino acids long. Trimming took off 2 bases at V and 11 bases at J, with 15 bases between the two ends. The germline V gene has CDR1 SQVTM and CDR2 ANQGSEA. Here the CDR3 reads CSVELGGGGAFF. The CDR3 coding sequence is TGCAGCGTTGAACTCGGGGGGGGTGGGGCTTTCTTT.

The CDR3 is CASTTPGQGSYEQYF. DNA of the CDR3: TGTGCCAGCACCACACCGGGACAGGGTTCGTACGAGCAGTACTTC. This rearrangement joins TRBV5-5 to TRBJ2-7; 9 bases match TRBD1. Trimming took 6 bases from V and 4 from J; bases not matched to a gene: 11. The CDR3 spans 15 residues. CDR1 and CDR2 (germline): SGHKS, YYEKEE (reference sequence).

This chain links TRBV19 with TRBJ1-2, with D tentatively TRBD1 (6 bases). There are 14 residues in the CDR3. Per the germline V gene, CDR1 is LNHDA and CDR2 is SQIVND (reference sequence). Between the trimmed V and J ends, which lost 0 bases and 3 bases, there was a span of 8 bases. CDR3 nucleotide sequence: TGTGCCAGTAGTATAGAAGGGGGATACTATGGCTACACCTTC. Encoded protein: CASSIEGGYYGYTF.

The rearrangement joins TRBV5-3 to TRBJ2-1; TRBD2 matches 11 bases. TRBV5-3 is an ORF, with its function uncertain. The CDR3 spans 17 residues. Germline trimming cut 4 bases from V and 0 bases from J; bases unmatched to any gene: 6. As DNA, the CDR3 is TGTGCCAGAAGCGATGGACTAGCGGGTTCCTCCTACAATGAGCAGTTCTTC. It codes for CARSDGLAGSSYNEQFF.

The chain joins TRBV5-1 to TRBJ1-1, with D tentatively TRBD1 (6 bases). Germline V lookup: CDR1 SGHRS, CDR2 YFSETQ. V dropped 4 bases and J dropped 1 base, with 11 bases sitting between them. The CDR3 spans 14 residues. CDR3 amino acids: CASSRLDRNTEAFF. DNA for the CDR3: TGCGCCAGCAGCCGTCTGGACAGGAACACTGAAGCTTTCTTT.

The chain joins TRBV14 to TRBJ1-1; D is possibly TRBD1 (6 bases). In germline, CDR1 is SGHDN, CDR2 FVKESK. The V and J ends lost 7 bases and 0 bases respectively, with 9 bases between them. The CDR3 is 13 residues long. CDR3 sequence (DNA): TGTGCCAGCAAGGGGGAATTGAACACTGAAGCTTTCTTT. Its protein is CASKGELNTEAFF.

The rearrangement uses TRBV7-9 and TRBJ2-7, with a weak D call TRBD1 (6 bases). The CDR3 covers 13 residues. V lost 5 bases and J 3 bases, leaving 11 bases between the germline ends. Germline V gene sequence: CDR1 SEHNR, CDR2 FQNEAQ (reference sequence). In nucleotides, the CDR3 is TGTGCCAGCAGCCCGGGACAAAACTACGAGCAGTACTTC. It is translated as CASSPGQNYEQYF.

The chain links TRBV6-5 to TRBJ2-2; D is uncertain. Germline CDR1 is MNHEY and CDR2 is SVGAGI. V was clipped by 6 bases and J by 4 bases, with 9 bases between them. The CDR3 loop spans 13 amino acids. In DNA form, the CDR3 reads TGTGCCAGCAGGGGCTCGTTCACCGGGGAGCTGTTTTTT. Protein sequence: CASRGSFTGELFF.

The chain combines TRBV28 with TRBJ2-5; D is possibly TRBD1 (6 bases). Germline CDR1 and CDR2: MDHEN and SYDVKM. Trimming left V 8 bases short and J 4 bases short, with 14 bases between. The CDR3 covers 13 residues. CDR3 protein: CASLQGTGETQYF. The CDR3 DNA is TGTGCCAGCTTACAGGGTACCGGAGAGACCCAGTACTTC. The full variable domain, completed using reference TRBV28 and TRBJ2-5, is DVKVTQSSRYLVKRTGEKVFLECVQDMDHENMFWYRQDPGLGLRLIYFSYDVKMKEKGDIPEGYSVSREKKERFSLILESASTNQTSMYLCASLQGTGETQYFGPGTRLLVL.

This clone has just one count. This rearrangement joins TRBV27 to TRBJ2-4, with D perhaps TRBD1 (6 bases). V lost 5 bases and J 6 bases, leaving 14 bases between the germline ends. The CDR3 runs 14 residues. The germline V gene has CDR1 MNHEY and CDR2 SMNVEV (reference sequence). The CDR3 nucleotides are TGTGCCAGCAGTAAACAGGGATATGGAAACATTCAGTACTTC. This translates into CASSKQGYGNIQYF.

The V call is TRBV7-3, the J call TRBJ2-1; weak D call: TRBD2 (6 bases). The CDR3 sequence is 15 residues long. Per the germline V gene, CDR1 is SGHTA and CDR2 is FQGTGA. V was cut by 2 bases and J by 2 bases, with 10 bases left in between. CDR3 residues: CASSLLATTYNEQFF. The CDR3, as DNA: TGTGCCAGCAGCTTACTAGCGACGACCTACAATGAGCAGTTCTTC.

Turning to this clone: The sample holds other DNA sequences that translate to the same CDR3. V is TRBV29-1 and J is TRBJ2-7, with 11 bases identical to TRBD1. The V segment lost 4 bases and the J segment 1 base; nucleotides outside the gene matches: 9. Looked up from germline, CDR1 is SQVTM and CDR2 is ANQGSEA. The CDR3 loop spans 16 amino acids. The CDR3 is CSVARTGGLDSYEQYF. The DNA of the CDR3 is TGCAGCGTTGCTCGGACAGGGGGCTTAGATTCCTACGAGCAGTACTTC.

This clone was counted only a few times. The chain couples TRBV15 to TRBJ1-1; tentatively, D is TRBD1 (5 bases). The CDR3 covers 14 residues. Trimming cost V 3 bases and J 1 base, with 9 bases left between them. Germline CDR1 and CDR2: LNHNV and YYDKDF (reference sequence). The CDR3 region is CATSRGGTNTEAFF. CDR3 nucleotides: TGTGCCACCAGCAGGGGGGGTACGAACACTGAAGCTTTCTTT.

This chain connects TRBV9 to TRBJ1-2; D is unclear. The CDR3 runs 13 residues. The V gene's germline CDR1 is SGDLS and CDR2 YYNGEE. V was cut by 0 bases and J by 1 base, with 4 bases left in between. CDR3 bases: TGTGCCAGCAGCGTAGAGAGTAACTATGGCTACACCTTC. Protein: CASSVESNYGYTF.

This clone has more than one count but fewer than ten. The chain couples TRBV14 to TRBJ2-3; 10 positions match TRBD2. CDR1 and CDR2 (germline): SGHDN, FVKESK. After removal of 3 bases from V and 3 bases from J, the junction contained 6 bases not matched to a gene. The CDR3 is 16 residues long. The CDR3 DNA reads as TGTGCCAGCAGCCAGATTGGACTAGCGGTAACAGATACGCAGTATTTT. Protein: CASSQIGLAVTDTQYF.

About this clone: The same CDR3 can be traced to other DNA sequences in this sample. Here the CDR3 DNA reads TGCAGCGTTGCTCGGACAGGGGGCCTAGATTCCTACGAGCAGTACTTC. Translated, it gives CSVARTGGLDSYEQYF. V usage is TRBV29-1 and J usage is TRBJ2-7; TRBD1 matches at 11 bases. This CDR3 region has 16 residues. V lost 4 bases, J lost 1 base, and 9 bases stayed unmatched. Germline-derived CDR1 and CDR2 are SQVTM and ANQGSEA.

The genes are TRBV6-7 and TRBJ2-7; D not certain. TRBV6-7 carries the ORF label, with uncertain function. Trimming took off 7 bases at V and 0 bases at J, with 16 bases between the two ends. The CDR3 has 15 amino acids. In DNA form, the CDR3 reads TGTGCCAGCATCCAACCTGGCAGGTTCTCCTACGAGCAGTACTTC. It codes for CASIQPGRFSYEQYF.

This chain joins TRBV15 and TRBJ1-6; a possible D gene is TRBD1 (6 bases). V shed 0 bases and J shed 8 bases, with 11 bases lying between them. The CDR3 consists of 15 residues. The germline V gene has CDR1 LNHNV and CDR2 YYDKDF (reference sequence). CDR3 sequence reads: CATSRDGKGDSPLHF. The CDR3 DNA reads as TGTGCCACCAGCAGAGATGGGAAGGGGGATTCACCCCTCCACTTT.